The 8 T cell receptor beta chains below come from one sample, sequenced in a study of cytomegalovirus exposure and HLA in healthy donors. The PCR contained 60 Vbeta and 13 Jbeta primers. Using immunoSEQ multiplex PCR, the repertoire was profiled, and TCRdb retains in-frame clones only, with some absent. Altogether 100,000 or so clones are present, under 80% being singletons, with the ten largest covering 4%. Sequencing was done on a sample of PBMCs. The origin of the receptors is a woman in her 50s in good health and CMV-seropositive.

There are a few counts of this clone. The gene calls are TRBV21-1 and TRBJ2-3; the table calls TRBD2, which could not be checked here. TRBV21-1 is described as a pseudogene. CDR3 length: 17 residues. Written as DNA, the CDR3 is TGTGCCAGCAGCATGTGGCCCTTAGCGGGAGTGGGAGATACGCAGTATTTT. Translation: CASSMWPLAGVGDTQYF.

This clone was recorded a few times. The chain has TRBV7-8 and TRBJ2-2; D is unclear. V was clipped by 7 bases and J by 3 bases, with 9 bases between them. This CDR3 has 13 amino acids. CDR1 SGHVS and CDR2 FQNEAQ come from the germline V gene. The CDR3 coding sequence is TGTGCCAGCACCACGGTCGACACCGGGGAGCTGTTTTTT. Its translation is CASTTVDTGELFF. The full variable domain, completed using reference TRBV7-8 and TRBJ2-2, is GAGVSQSPRYKVAKRGQDVALRCDPISGHVSLFWYQQALGQGPEFLTYFQNEAQLDKSGLPSDRFFAERPEGSVSTLKIQRTQQEDSAVYLCASTTVDTGELFFGEGSRLTVL.

This clone turned up a few times. This chain uses TRBV6-1 with TRBJ1-3; TRBD1 might be the D (6 bases). The CDR3 is 14 amino acids. The V gene's germline CDR1 is MNHNS and CDR2 SASEGT. Trimming took off 7 bases at V and 4 bases at J, with 14 bases between the two ends. The CDR3 reads CASKLGGTGNTIYF. DNA of the CDR3: TGTGCCAGCAAATTGGGAGGGACAGGAAACACCATATATTTT.

This sequence joins TRBV29-1 and TRBJ1-1; 7 nucleotides line up with TRBD1. The V gene end was trimmed by 0 bases and the J gene end by 4 bases; junction bases not matched to a gene: 2. The CDR3 is 13 residues long. Looked up from germline, CDR1 is SQVTM and CDR2 is ANQGSEA. CDR3 loop: CSVEETGVTEAFF. The CDR3 coding sequence is TGCAGCGTTGAAGAAACAGGGGTCACTGAAGCTTTCTTT.

The chain recombines TRBV7-9 with TRBJ2-7; 12 bases are shared with TRBD2. CDR1 is SEHNR, CDR2 FQNEAQ, per germline (reference sequence). J lost 5 bases, V lost 1 base, and 6 bases had no gene match. The CDR3 is 16 residues long. Written as DNA, the CDR3 is TGTGCCAGCAGCTTAGTCGGGACTAGCGGGCAGAACGAGCAGTACTTC. This sequence encodes CASSLVGTSGQNEQYF.

V gene TRBV25-1 combines with J gene TRBJ2-3; no clear D. Per the germline V gene, CDR1 is MGHDK and CDR2 is SYGVNS. The CDR3 loop spans 15 amino acids. V lost 2 bases, J lost 2 bases, and 11 bases lay in between. The CDR3 DNA reads TGTGCCAGCAGTGAAAACTCTCCCTACACAGATACGCAGTATTTT. This gives the protein CASSENSPYTDTQYF. Full variable domain (missing parts from reference TRBV25-1 and TRBJ2-3): EADIYQTPRYLVIGTGKKITLECSQTMGHDKMYWYQQDPGMELHLIHYSYGVNSTEKGDLSSESTVSRIRTEHFPLTLESARPSHTSQYLCASSENSPYTDTQYFGPGTRLTVL.

This rearrangement joins TRBV7-2 to TRBJ2-5; 7 bases match TRBD2. With 5 bases clipped from V and 1 base from J, the junction kept 10 bases outside the gene matches. In germline, CDR1 is SGHTA, CDR2 FQGNSA. The CDR3 spans 16 residues. The CDR3 bases are TGTGCCAGCAGCCCTCAGAGCGGGGCAGCCCAAGAGACCCAGTACTTC. It specifies CASSPQSGAAQETQYF.

V and J are TRBV27 and TRBJ2-5, with a possible D match to TRBD1 (7 bases). Germline V gene lookup returns CDR1 MNHEY and CDR2 SMNVEV (reference sequence). V was pared by 6 bases and J by 1 base, with 15 bases between. The CDR3 is 15 amino acids. CDR3 DNA sequence: TGTGCCAGCAGCAAACAGGGGACTTTCCAAGAGACCCAGTACTTC. It codes for CASSKQGTFQETQYF.